Sequencing of this T cell receptor (beta chain) was carried out in a study of blood T cell repertoires in COVID-19. Study in general: Samples taken during acute and convalescent COVID-19 were collected in the United States, Italy and Spain.

The ends were cut back, 1 base at V and 0 bases at J, with 15 bases in the middle. The CDR3 is 17 amino acids. Germline V gene sequence: CDR1 SGHNT, CDR2 YENEEA. Original data processing: Estimation of nucleated cell counts was performed using reference gene primer amplification. Some clones are missing from TCRdb's copy, which holds only in-frame ones; the method was immunoSEQ multiplex PCR. The V and J calls and clone size were taken over from that table, and D and trimming were inferred from the DNA. The sample yields more than 300,000 clones, under 95% seen once. The chain is built from TRBV11-3 and TRBJ1-2; D call uncertain. The sample was peripheral blood. The clonotype was recovered from a woman aged 18-29 years who had recovered from COVID-19. CDR3 protein: CASSLVPGEGTNYGYTF. Here the CDR3 DNA reads TGTGCCAGCAGCTTAGTCCCGGGAGAGGGTACTAACTATGGCTACACCTTC.